The present entry profiles one T cell receptor beta chain with its context. The antigen remains unidentified. The assay was immunoSEQ multiplex PCR, and TCRdb's table has in-frame clones only and misses some. Of 86,000 or so clones in the sample, 78% were seen once. Focal radiation and CTLA-4 blockade (ipilimumab) were tested in chemo-refractory metastatic non-small-cell lung cancer patients. Trimming left V 6 bases short and J 0 bases short, with 15 bases between. The CDR3 contains 16 residues. Germline V gene data show CDR1 as MNHNY and CDR2 as SVGAGI (reference sequence). The data belong to a study of radiotherapy plus CTLA-4 blockade in lung cancer. On the study more broadly: Objective responses were observed in about a sixth of patients, and disease control was achieved by over 30%. Study-level findings and limits: Blood saw expansion of tumor-derived TCR clones after radiotherapy plus ipilimumab. Among reported predictors of response, early blood T cell clone dynamics with interferon-beta performed best.

This clonotype originated in a human donor with non-small cell lung cancer who had a partial response to radiotherapy plus ipilimumab. Some clones in this sample may be carry-over from other donors' samples. The specimen was peripheral blood, collected from a patient treated with radiotherapy plus ipilimumab. The V call is TRBV6-6, the J call TRBJ1-5; no clear D gene. The DNA of the CDR3 is TGTGCCAGCAGCCGCGCGACGGGTTATAGCAATCAGCCCCAGCATTTT. Its translation: CASSRATGYSNQPQHF.